The 30 T cell receptor beta chains listed next were all sequenced from one sample in a study of tumor-infiltrating lymphocytes in primary liver carcinoma. Germline DNA was also extracted, with blood RNA taken from unsorted whole blood. Reverse transcription of roughly 480 ng total RNA with a constant-region primer produced TCR beta cDNA. Nested multiplex PCR, run for three rounds with slightly modified ARM-PCR, yielded TCR beta libraries. Rounds one and two of PCR, each of around 11 cycles, were primed with TRBV1-TRBV30 forward primers and a C-beta reverse primer. In TCRdb, the multiplex PCR reads were re-called with MiXCR into one record per CDR3 protein. The table shows around 170,000 distinct CDR3 sequences, with about 60% occurring only once. Specimen: peripheral blood. The source of these receptors is a man aged 35 to 55 with primary liver carcinoma and hepatitis B virus infection.

This clonotype was observed a few times. The J gene is TRBJ2-5, the V gene TRBV11-2, with D possibly matching TRBD1 (6 bases). CDR1 SGHAT and CDR2 FQNNGV come from the germline V gene. This CDR3 has 16 residues. V was clipped by 1 base and J by 4 bases, with 16 bases between them. In DNA, the CDR3 is TGTGCCAGCAGCTTAGTGGGCACAGGGAGTGGAGAGACCCAGTACTTC. This gives the protein CASSLVGTGSGETQYF.

The chain couples TRBV6-5 to TRBJ1-4, with no clear D. CDR3 length: 15 residues. Trimming left V 5 bases short and J 0 bases short, with 10 bases between. CDR1 and CDR2 from the germline V gene are MNHEY and SVGAGI. The CDR3 nucleotides are TGTGCCAGCAGTCGCAGCGGTTCAACTAATGAAAAACTGTTTTTT. Its protein is CASSRSGSTNEKLFF.

In regard to this clonotype: Germline and junction disagree at one end, which may indicate a read error. The V gene is TRBV7-9, the J gene TRBJ2-1; D not certain. This CDR3 has 14 amino acids. CDR1 and CDR2 from the germline V gene are SEHNR and FQNEAQ (reference sequence). The CDR3 DNA reads as TGTGCCAGCAGCTTATCAGGCGTCTACTATGAGCAGTTCTTC. This encodes CASSLSGVYYEQFF.

Many counts were recorded for this clonotype. The V gene is TRBV11-2, the J gene TRBJ2-7; D ambiguous. The CDR3 has 15 residues. The V end was cut by 1 base, the J end by 1 base, with 11 bases between. Germline V gives CDR1 SGHAT, CDR2 FQNNGV. The CDR3 loop reads CASSLAPGPSYEQYF. CDR3 in DNA: TGTGCCAGCAGCTTAGCGCCAGGTCCTTCCTACGAGCAGTACTTC.

With respect to this clonotype: This may arise from a read error, as a much more abundant clone is one base away. V and J are TRBV11-2 and TRBJ1-5; TRBD1 is a possible D gene (5 bases). Between the trimmed V and J ends, which lost 1 base and 8 bases, there was a span of 18 bases. Germline V gene lookup returns CDR1 SGHAT and CDR2 FQNNGV. The CDR3 is 16 amino acids. The CDR3, as DNA: TGTGCCAGCAGCTTAGGTCAGGGATACTTCGAAAAGCCCCAGCATTTT. Protein sequence: CASSLGQGYFEKPQHF.

In this sample, this clonotype turned up once. This chain connects TRBV30 to TRBJ2-1, with a tentative D call TRBD2 (6 bases). This CDR3 comprises 16 residues. CDR1 and CDR2 from the germline V gene are GTSNPN and SVGIG (reference sequence). V shed 4 bases and J shed 7 bases, with 23 bases lying between them. The CDR3: CAWNQPGVAGENEQFF. The CDR3 bases are TGTGCCTGGAATCAACCGGGAGTAGCAGGAGAAAATGAGCAGTTCTTC.

This clonotype was recorded a few times. The V and J genes are TRBV4-1 and TRBJ2-4; D is unresolved. The CDR3 extends over 14 amino acids. Trimming stripped 2 bases from V and 3 bases from J, with 8 bases between. Germline V lookup: CDR1 MGHRA, CDR2 YSYEKL. The CDR3 region is CASSQPRDKNIQYF. CDR3 nucleotides: TGCGCCAGCAGCCAACCCAGAGACAAAAACATTCAGTACTTC.

Note on this clonotype: The final CDR3 position lacks the conserved phenylalanine or tryptophan, pointing to a likely read error. This chain connects TRBV11-2 to TRBJ2-7, with no clear D. This CDR3 has 15 residues. Looked up from germline, CDR1 is SGHAT and CDR2 is FQNNGV. Trimming took 1 base from V and 3 from J, leaving 13 bases between them. CDR3 DNA: TGTGCCAGCAGCTTAGTTGGTAGCTACAGCTACGAGCAGTACCTC. It encodes CASSLVGSYSYEQYL.

V usage is TRBV11-2 and J usage is TRBJ1-5; a possible D gene is TRBD1 (6 bases). From germline, CDR1 is SGHAT and CDR2 FQNNGV. V lost 9 bases and J 8 bases, leaving 20 bases between the germline ends. The CDR3 is 14 residues long. The CDR3 loop reads CASSQGTSDEPQHF. The CDR3 nucleotides read TGTGCCAGTAGCCAAGGGACATCTGATGAGCCCCAGCATTTT.

Regarding this clonotype: The missing conserved phenylalanine or tryptophan at the end of this CDR3 makes a read error likely. The gene calls are TRBV4-1 and TRBJ1-5; D perhaps matches TRBD1 (6 bases). Germline values: CDR1 MGHRA, CDR2 YSYEKL. V lost 1 base and J lost 2, with 12 bases in between. The CDR3 extends over 16 amino acids. The DNA for the CDR3 is TGCGCCAGCAGCCAAGGCCCACAGGGTGGCAATCAGCCCCAGCATCTT. It codes for CASSQGPQGGNQPQHL.

With regard to this clonotype: With a much larger clone just one base away, this may be a read error. The CDR3 sequence: CASSPWTGATTDTLYF. DNA of the CDR3: TGTGCCAGCAGCCCCTGGACAGGGGCGACCACAGATACGCTGTATTTT. V usage is TRBV11-1 and J usage is TRBJ2-3, with 9 bases lining up with TRBD1. The CDR3 spans 16 residues. Germline V gene lookup returns CDR1 SGHAT and CDR2 FQDESV (reference sequence).

Comment on this clonotype: Being one base from a much bigger clone, this may be a read error. This rearrangement joins TRBV11-1 to TRBJ2-7; perhaps TRBD2 as D (7 bases). The CDR3 is made up of 16 amino acids. Germline assignment: CDR1 SGHAT and CDR2 FQDESV (reference sequence). Trimming removed 7 bases from V and 6 bases from J, with 25 bases in between. CDR3 DNA: TGTGCCAGCACCCTAGGGGGGGGGCGGTCTGCGAGCGAGCAGTACTTC. Its translation: CASTLGGGRSASEQYF.

J is TRBJ2-1 and V is TRBV5-1; maybe TRBD1 (5 bases). The germline CDR1 and CDR2 sequences are SGHRS and YFSETQ. V was shortened by 4 bases and J by 5 bases, with 16 bases between the two germline ends. This CDR3 contains 15 residues. CDR3 region: CASSTTGAVNNEQFF. As DNA, the CDR3 is TGCGCCAGCAGCACCACTGGGGCTGTAAACAATGAGCAGTTCTTC.

The table lists this clonotype with a few counts. The rearrangement links TRBV30 to TRBJ2-7; D gene ambiguous. Trimming removed 1 base from V and 7 bases from J, with 8 bases in between. CDR1 is GTSNPN and CDR2 is SVGIG in the germline V gene (reference sequence). There are 11 residues in the CDR3. The CDR3 sequence: CAWSGSWEQYF. The DNA for the CDR3 is TGTGCCTGGAGTGGCTCGTGGGAGCAGTACTTC. Full variable domain (outside the CDR3, taken from reference TRBV30 and TRBJ2-7): SQTIHQWPATLVQPVGSPLSLECTVEGTSNPNLYWYRQAAGRGLQLLFYSVGIGQISSEVPQNLSASRPQDRQFILSSKKLLLSDSGFYLCAWSGSWEQYFGPGTRLTVT.

A remark on this clonotype: Just one base apart from a much larger clone, this may be a read error. J is TRBJ2-5 and V is TRBV29-1; the D is unclear. The CDR3 contains 11 residues. Germline-derived CDR1 and CDR2 are SQVTM and ANQGSEA. CDR3 sequence (DNA): TGCAGCGCCCAGGACCAAGAGACCCAGCACTTC. It specifies CSAQDQETQHF.

As to this clonotype: Germline is not matched at one junction end, which may reflect a read error. The V gene is TRBV4-1, the J gene TRBJ1-1, with D possibly matching TRBD1 (5 bases). This CDR3 contains 16 residues. Germline CDR1 MGHRA, CDR2 YSYEKL. Here the CDR3 DNA reads TGCGCCAGCAGCCCTTCAGGCCGGGGGATTGACACTGAAACTTTCTTT. Amino acids: CASSPSGRGIDTETFF.

The chain links TRBV2 to TRBJ2-7, with a weak D call TRBD2 (6 bases). CDR1 is SNHLY, CDR2 FYNNEI, per germline. Between the trimmed V and J ends, which lost 3 bases and 4 bases, there was a span of 13 bases. This CDR3 spans 14 amino acids. This CDR3 is CASSEGGSGYEQYF. The CDR3 DNA sequence: TGTGCCAGCAGTGAGGGGGGTAGTGGTTACGAGCAGTACTTC. Based on the CDR3 plus reference TRBV2 and TRBJ2-7, the full variable domain is EPEVTQTPSHQVTQMGQEVILRCVPISNHLYFYWYRQILGQKVEFLVSFYNNEISEKSEIFDDQFSVERPDGSNFTLKIRSTKLEDSAMYFCASSEGGSGYEQYFGPGTRLTVT.

This rearrangement joins TRBV12-3 or TRBV12-4 to TRBJ2-7, with 7 bases fitting TRBD1. V trimming: 1 base; J trimming: 2 bases; junction bases outside the gene matches: 5. CDR3 size: 15 residues. In DNA form, the CDR3 reads TGTGCCAGCAGTTTAGGGGCCGACAGGGCCTACGAGCAGTACTTC. The encoded protein is CASSLGADRAYEQYF.

This clonotype came up a few times. The chain combines TRBV6-1 with TRBJ2-7; D gene ambiguous. The germline CDR1 and CDR2 sequences are MNHNS and SASEGT. The length of the CDR3 is 15 residues. Trimming left V 4 bases short and J 2 bases short, with 15 bases between. CDR3 loop: CASSAPYLTAYEQYF. CDR3 nucleotides: TGTGCCAGCAGTGCCCCCTATTTGACCGCCTACGAGCAGTACTTC.

About this clonotype itself: An end of the junction differs from the germline gene, which may be a read error. This chain connects TRBV10-3 to TRBJ2-7, with D perhaps matching TRBD1 (5 bases). Germline V lookup: CDR1 ENHRY, CDR2 SYGVKD. CDR3 length: 14 residues. As DNA, the CDR3 is TGTGCCATCAGTGAGCCAAACCAGGGTTACGAGCTGCACTTC. It encodes CAISEPNQGYELHF.

As concerns this clonotype: An end of the junction does not agree with germline; a read error may underlie this. This chain connects TRBV11-2 to TRBJ2-7; D is undetermined. CDR1 is SGHAT, CDR2 FQNNGV, per germline. The CDR3 length is 13 residues. The DNA of the CDR3 is TGTACCAGCAGCTTAGGTGGCGACTACGAGCAGTACTTC. This codes for CTSSLGGDYEQYF.

Worth noting for this clonotype: Sequence at one end of the junction differs from germline and may be a read error. The chain employs TRBV11-1 and TRBJ2-7; D is perhaps TRBD1 or TRBD2 (5 bases each). Germline V lookup: CDR1 SGHAT, CDR2 FQDESV (reference sequence). The CDR3 consists of 12 residues. CDR3 in DNA: TGTACCAGTAGCTTAGCGCAGGGAAAGCAGTACTTC. This codes for CTSSLAQGKQYF.

A word on this clonotype: The junction does not match germline at one end; this may be a read error. This chain links TRBV4-1 with TRBJ2-5, with no clear D. Germline V gene sequence: CDR1 MGHRA, CDR2 YSYEKL. The CDR3 runs to 14 residues. CDR3 in DNA: TGCGCCAGCAACCAAGTTTCCAGCGACAAGACCCAGTACTTC. Translation gives CASNQVSSDKTQYF.

The chain combines TRBV12-3 or TRBV12-4 with TRBJ2-7; 7 nucleotides line up with TRBD2. V trimming: 7 bases; J trimming: 0 bases; junction bases outside the gene matches: 6. The CDR3 consists of 14 residues. The CDR3 here is CASIRSGSSYEQYF. The CDR3 nucleotides read TGTGCCAGCATCCGTAGCGGGTCCTCCTACGAGCAGTACTTC.

CDR3 bases: TGTGCCAGCAGCTTGGCCCCCAATCAGCCCCAGCATTTT. Translated: CASSLAPNQPQHF. The V call is TRBV5-4, the J call TRBJ1-5; D gene uncertain. V gave up 0 bases and J gave up 3 bases, with 4 bases separating them. The germline V gene encodes CDR1 SGHNT and CDR2 YYREEE (reference sequence). The CDR3 runs to 13 residues.

Here the CDR3 DNA reads TGCGCCAGCAGCCCACTTGGGACTCCCGGAAACACCATATATTTT. Translating it yields CASSPLGTPGNTIYF. The gene calls are TRBV4-1 and TRBJ1-3; a weak D match, TRBD1 (5 bases). This CDR3 has 15 residues. Trimming shortened V by 4 bases and J by 4 bases, and 14 bases separated the two germline ends. Looked up from germline, CDR1 is MGHRA and CDR2 is YSYEKL.

Note on this clonotype: This could be a read error, since a much larger clone is one nucleotide away. The chain is built from TRBV7-9 and TRBJ1-5, with D unresolved. This CDR3 has 13 residues. Germline lookup yields CDR1 SEHNR and CDR2 FQNEAQ (reference sequence). V was cut by 5 bases and J by 5 bases, with 10 bases left in between. The CDR3 region has the DNA TGTGCCAGCAGCCCTAGGCAAGATCAGCCCCAGCATTTT. It specifies CASSPRQDQPQHF.

This clonotype was observed a few times. The chain employs TRBV4-1 and TRBJ1-5; D unclear. V gave up 4 bases and J gave up 1 base, with 11 bases separating them. CDR3 length: 15 amino acids. The germline V gene encodes CDR1 MGHRA and CDR2 YSYEKL. CDR3 DNA: TGCGCCAGCAGCCTCGGAACCGAGAGCAATCAGCCCCAGCATTTT. Protein: CASSLGTESNQPQHF.

This clonotype was found many times. The chain links TRBV29-1 to TRBJ2-7; tentatively, D is TRBD1 or TRBD2 (5 bases each). Germline V lookup: CDR1 SQVTM, CDR2 ANQGSEA. The CDR3 spans 13 residues. V shed 7 bases and J shed 2 bases, with 15 bases lying between them. CDR3 amino acids: CSASRDRAYEQYF. For the CDR3, the DNA is TGCAGCGCCAGCCGGGACCGAGCCTACGAGCAGTACTTC.

This sequence joins TRBV29-1 and TRBJ1-1, with D unresolved. This CDR3 spans 10 amino acids. Germline V lookup: CDR1 SQVTM, CDR2 ANQGSEA. The ends were cut back, 7 bases at V and 0 bases at J, with 3 bases in the middle. This chain's CDR3 is CSGLNTEAFF. DNA for the CDR3: TGCAGCGGATTGAACACTGAAGCTTTCTTT.